These 15 T cell receptor beta chains share one sample of origin, sequenced in a study of T-cell memory formation after mild COVID-19 (dated by TCRdb to the early 2020s). Libraries were prepared through 5' RACE. The run used an Illumina NovaSeq 6000. In-frame beta chains were kept once TCRdb had trimmed the public reads at Q25 with fastp and called clones with MiXCR. Duplicate CDR3 protein sequences are folded into a single record with the most common DNA and genes. Within this sample are 150,000 or so distinct CDR3 sequences, with approximately 15% of them counted one time only. The ten biggest clones cover approximately 14% of the sample. Source material: PBMCs or a T cell subset sorted from them (not recorded which). Receptors were obtained from an adult woman who had mild COVID-19 (a few samples of this study predate the infection). The sample titles of this study are shuffled in the database, so cell type and time point are left out; the donor was told from shared clones.

The chain couples TRBV19 to TRBJ2-1, with TRBD1 matching 7 bases. This CDR3 region has 14 residues. J gave up 0 bases and V 4 bases, and 0 bases lay outside the gene matches. CDR1 and CDR2 from the germline V gene are LNHDA and SQIVND (reference sequence). This CDR3 reads CASSRDSSYNEQFF. CDR3 sequence (DNA): TGTGCCAGTAGTAGGGACAGCTCCTACAATGAGCAGTTCTTC.

This clonotype turned up a few times. The J gene is TRBJ2-5, the V gene TRBV9; D might be TRBD2 (6 bases). This CDR3 has 14 amino acids. CDR1 and CDR2 from the germline V gene are SGDLS and YYNGEE. Trimming removed 0 bases at V and 5 bases at J, with 11 bases between. In DNA form, the CDR3 reads TGTGCCAGCAGCGTAGATCCGGGAGCGGAGACCCAGTACTTC. The encoded protein is CASSVDPGAETQYF.

The sample holds a few counts of this clonotype. The J gene is TRBJ2-7, the V gene TRBV30, with 7 positions matching TRBD1. CDR3 length equals 17 residues. CDR1 is GTSNPN, CDR2 SVGIG, per germline (reference sequence). After removal of 5 bases from V and 0 bases from J, the junction contained 16 bases not matched to a gene. Here the CDR3 reads CAWEEYSGQAFSYEQYF. The DNA of the CDR3 is TGTGCCTGGGAAGAATATTCAGGACAGGCTTTCTCCTACGAGCAGTACTTC.

This clonotype came up a few times. The V call is TRBV27, the J call TRBJ1-1; 8 nucleotides match TRBD1. In germline, CDR1 is MNHEY, CDR2 SMNVEV (reference sequence). This CDR3 is built from 15 residues. With V trimmed by 0 bases and J by 7 bases, 7 bases remained unmatched. The CDR3 DNA is TGTGCCAGCAGTTTATCGTGGACAGGGACATATGAAGCTTTCTTT. It codes for CASSLSWTGTYEAFF.

Only a few counts were recorded for this clonotype. The V call is TRBV15, the J call TRBJ1-5; D might be TRBD1 (5 bases). The CDR3 contains 13 residues. The germline CDR1 and CDR2 sequences are LNHNV and YYDKDF (reference sequence). Trimming cost V 5 bases and J 4 bases, with 9 bases left between them. The CDR3 here is CATSGTENQPQHF. The CDR3 DNA reads as TGTGCCACCAGCGGGACTGAGAATCAGCCCCAGCATTTT.

In this sample, this clonotype turned up many times. The rearrangement links TRBV29-1 to TRBJ2-5, with D tentatively TRBD1 (6 bases). Trimming removed 7 bases from V and 1 base from J, with 22 bases in between. The germline V gene encodes CDR1 SQVTM and CDR2 ANQGSEA. The CDR3 has 16 amino acids. The CDR3 sequence: CSAGWDTIELQETQYF. CDR3 coding DNA: TGCAGCGCTGGGTGGGACACCATCGAGCTCCAAGAGACCCAGTACTTC.

The rearrangement links TRBV7-2 to TRBJ2-1; tentative D call: TRBD1 (5 bases). Trimming removed 1 base at V and 12 bases at J, with 10 bases between. From germline, CDR1 is SGHTA and CDR2 FQGNSA. The CDR3 extends over 12 amino acids. The CDR3 DNA sequence: TGTGCCAGCAGCTTAGAAACAGGAAGGCAGTTCTTC. Protein sequence: CASSLETGRQFF.

This clonotype was counted ten times or more. The chain combines TRBV12-3 or TRBV12-4 with TRBJ1-2; D not certain. V lost 2 bases, J lost 10 bases, and 11 bases lay in between. The CDR3 is 12 amino acids. CDR3 sequence: CASSLSSGFYTF. CDR3 in DNA: TGTGCCAGCAGTTTAAGTTCTGGGTTCTACACCTTC.

The rearrangement links TRBV11-2 to TRBJ2-3; maybe TRBD2 (5 bases). CDR1 is SGHAT, CDR2 FQNNGV, per germline. Trimming cost V 1 base and J 2 bases, with 16 bases left between them. The length of the CDR3 is 17 residues. CDR3 protein: CASSLVGLNHLTDTQYF. CDR3 coding DNA: TGTGCCAGCAGCTTAGTCGGACTGAACCATCTCACAGATACGCAGTATTTT.

This clonotype has only a few counts. V is TRBV6-5 and J is TRBJ2-3, with TRBD1 identical over 11 bases. J was trimmed by 5 bases and V by 6 bases; bases with no gene match: 7. The germline V gene encodes CDR1 MNHEY and CDR2 SVGAGI. There are 15 residues in the CDR3. In DNA, the CDR3 is TGTGCCAGCAGGTCCGGGACAGGGGGTAAAGATACGCAGTATTTT. As protein: CASRSGTGGKDTQYF.

The gene calls are TRBV7-3 and TRBJ2-7, with TRBD2 as a possible D gene (6 bases). The CDR3 is 15 amino acids. Trimming shortened V by 5 bases and J by 6 bases, and 20 bases separated the two germline ends. Germline CDR1 is SGHTA and CDR2 is FQGTGA. The CDR3 sequence is CASSPRGLAPAEQYF. CDR3 nucleotide sequence: TGTGCCAGCAGCCCCCGGGGACTGGCGCCAGCCGAGCAGTACTTC.

This clonotype was detected a few times. The genes are TRBV18 and TRBJ2-1; 8 positions agree with TRBD1. J lost 8 bases, V lost 2 bases, and 2 bases had no gene match. Per germline, CDR1 KGHSH and CDR2 LQKENI. CDR3 size: 13 residues. CDR3 DNA: TGTGCCAGCTCACCAAGGACAGGGTATGAGCAGTTCTTC. Amino acids: CASSPRTGYEQFF.

The table lists this clonotype with a few counts. V usage is TRBV25-1 and J usage is TRBJ2-1; the match to TRBD1 covers 11 bases. CDR3 size: 15 residues. Germline CDR1 MGHDK, CDR2 SYGVNS. Germline trimming cut 3 bases from V and 7 bases from J; bases unmatched to any gene: 5. CDR3 DNA: TGTGCCAGCAGTGACCCCGGGACAGGGGGAAATGAGCAGTTCTTC. The encoded protein is CASSDPGTGGNEQFF.

This chain uses TRBV7-9 with TRBJ1-1, with D possibly being TRBD1 (5 bases). Trimming cost V 1 base and J 4 bases, with 13 bases left between them. CDR1 and CDR2 from the germline V gene are SEHNR and FQNEAQ (reference sequence). The CDR3 runs to 15 residues. CDR3 residues: CASSLVSGGVTEAFF. The CDR3 bases are TGTGCCAGCAGCTTAGTTTCCGGGGGGGTCACTGAAGCTTTCTTT.

V usage is TRBV20-1 and J usage is TRBJ2-3; the match to TRBD1 covers 7 bases. This CDR3 spans 19 amino acids. Germline V gene lookup returns CDR1 DFQATT and CDR2 SNEGSKA (reference sequence). J lost 6 bases, V lost 5 bases, and 26 bases had no gene match. The CDR3 is CSASPEGIDREVGRDTQYF. For the CDR3, the DNA is TGCAGTGCTTCCCCTGAGGGGATAGACAGGGAAGTTGGTAGGGATACGCAGTATTTT.